This T cell receptor beta chain was identified during a study of T-cell memory formation after mild COVID-19. Overall study findings and caveats: CD4+ clones that contracted lay mainly in CM and EM; CD8+ ones lay in EMRA.

TCRdb re-called the 5' RACE reads with MiXCR, one entry per CDR3 protein. The sample lists around 420,000 distinct CDR3 sequences, roughly 24% occurring once. This CDR3 comprises 14 residues. Germline loops: CDR1 MNHEY, CDR2 SVGAGI. Trimming removed 2 bases at V and 4 bases at J, with 10 bases between. Of note for this clonotype: The antigen is not known.

This clonotype was sampled from an adult woman who had mild COVID-19 (a few samples of this study predate the infection). Cell type and time point are not known. The chain couples TRBV6-5 to TRBJ2-3; D unclear. The sample comprised PBMCs or a T cell subset sorted from them (not recorded which). This CDR3 is CASSYVVAPDTQYF. CDR3 bases: TGTGCCAGCAGTTACGTTGTGGCTCCAGATACGCAGTATTTT.